Here is one T cell receptor (beta chain) with its context. No antigen is known for it. Germline values: CDR1 LNHDA, CDR2 SQIVND (reference sequence). The CDR3 contains 14 residues. The germline V and J ends were trimmed by 4 bases and 4 bases, with 11 bases remaining between them. The sample's treatment: roughly 10-day PBMC culture with coronavirus spike peptide pools or control peptides (ViraFEST assay). ViraFEST used peptide pools to expand antigen-specific T cells before TCR sequencing. Cultured CD4+ T-cell DNA underwent Oncomine TCR Beta short-read sequencing. Via MiXCR, TCRdb re-called the PCR reads, giving one row per CDR3 protein. The profile shows some 4,000 distinct CDR3 sequences, roughly two fifths of them singletons. The sample belongs to a study of vaccination and CD4 T cells after COVID-19. Overall study context: It was a median roughly 100 days after diagnosis, with a range of 35 to 161, that post-COVID samples were drawn. The study, taken as a whole, reports: Median SARS-CoV-2-reactive clonotype numbers rose nonsignificantly, about 20 to 38.

The sample comprised CD4+ T cells from blood, cultured in vitro. The clonotype was recovered from a human donor who had recovered from COVID-19. V usage is TRBV19 and J usage is TRBJ1-5; possible D gene TRBD1, 5 bases. The chain's CDR3 is CASSKQGPNQPQHF. Here the CDR3 DNA reads TGTGCCAGTAGTAAGCAGGGTCCGAATCAGCCCCAGCATTTT.